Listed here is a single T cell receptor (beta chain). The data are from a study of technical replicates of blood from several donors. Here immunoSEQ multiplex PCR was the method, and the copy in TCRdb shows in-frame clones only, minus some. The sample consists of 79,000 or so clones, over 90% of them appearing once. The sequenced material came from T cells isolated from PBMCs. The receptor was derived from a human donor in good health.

The CDR3 sequence is CASSFAAGTSGRPEDTQYF. In nucleotides, the CDR3 is TGCGCCAGCAGCTTCGCCGCCGGGACTAGCGGGAGACCGGAAGATACGCAGTATTTT. The J gene is TRBJ2-3, the V gene TRBV5-1, with 14 bases matching TRBD2. Looked up from germline, CDR1 is SGHRS and CDR2 is YFSETQ. J gave up 5 bases and V 2 bases, and 13 bases lay outside the gene matches. This CDR3 comprises 19 residues.